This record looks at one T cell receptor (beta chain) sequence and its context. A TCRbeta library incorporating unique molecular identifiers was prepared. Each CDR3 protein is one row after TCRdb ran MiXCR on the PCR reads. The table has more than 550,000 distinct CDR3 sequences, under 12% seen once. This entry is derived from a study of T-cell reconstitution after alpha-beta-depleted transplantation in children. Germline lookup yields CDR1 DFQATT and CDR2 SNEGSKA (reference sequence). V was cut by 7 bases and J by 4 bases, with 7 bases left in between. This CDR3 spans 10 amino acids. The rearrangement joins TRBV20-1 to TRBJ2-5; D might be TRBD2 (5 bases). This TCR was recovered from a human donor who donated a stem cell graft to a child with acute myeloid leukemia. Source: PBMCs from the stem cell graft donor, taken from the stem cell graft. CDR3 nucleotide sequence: TGCAGTGAAGGGAGAGAGACCCAGTACTTC. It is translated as CSEGRETQYF.